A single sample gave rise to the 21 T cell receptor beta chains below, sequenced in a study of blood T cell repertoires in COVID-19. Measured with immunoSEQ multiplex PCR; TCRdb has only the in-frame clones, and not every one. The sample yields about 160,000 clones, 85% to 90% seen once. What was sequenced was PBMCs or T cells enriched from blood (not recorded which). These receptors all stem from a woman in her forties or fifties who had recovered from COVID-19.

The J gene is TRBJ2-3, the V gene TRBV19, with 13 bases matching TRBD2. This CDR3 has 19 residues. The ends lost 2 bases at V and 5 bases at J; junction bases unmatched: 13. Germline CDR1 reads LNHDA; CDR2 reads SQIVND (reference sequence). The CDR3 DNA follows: TGTGCCAGTAGTATAACTACTAGCGGGGGGGCCCAAGGGGAAGATACGCAGTATTTT. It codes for CASSITTSGGAQGEDTQYF.

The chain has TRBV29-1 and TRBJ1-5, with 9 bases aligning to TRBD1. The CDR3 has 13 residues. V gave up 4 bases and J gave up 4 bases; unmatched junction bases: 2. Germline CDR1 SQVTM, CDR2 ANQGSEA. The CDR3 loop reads CSVGGTGNQPQHF. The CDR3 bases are TGCAGCGTTGGTGGGACAGGGAATCAGCCCCAGCATTTT.

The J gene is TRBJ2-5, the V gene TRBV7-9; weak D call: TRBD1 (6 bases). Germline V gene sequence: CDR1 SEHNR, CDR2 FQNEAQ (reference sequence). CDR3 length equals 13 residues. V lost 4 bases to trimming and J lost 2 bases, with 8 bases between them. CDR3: CASSSTGQETQYF. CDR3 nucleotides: TGTGCCAGCAGCTCAACAGGGCAAGAGACCCAGTACTTC. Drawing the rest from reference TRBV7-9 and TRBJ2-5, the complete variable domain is DTGVSQNPRHKITKRGQNVTFRCDPISEHNRLYWYRQTLGQGPEFLTYFQNEAQLEKSRLLSDRFSAERPKGSFSTLEIQRTEQGDSAMYLCASSSTGQETQYFGPGTRLLVL.

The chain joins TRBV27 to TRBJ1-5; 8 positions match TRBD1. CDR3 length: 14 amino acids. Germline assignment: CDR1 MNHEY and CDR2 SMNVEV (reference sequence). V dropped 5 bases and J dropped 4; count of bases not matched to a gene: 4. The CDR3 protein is CASSLDRANQPQHF. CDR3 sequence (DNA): TGTGCCAGCAGTCTGGACAGGGCGAATCAGCCCCAGCATTTT.

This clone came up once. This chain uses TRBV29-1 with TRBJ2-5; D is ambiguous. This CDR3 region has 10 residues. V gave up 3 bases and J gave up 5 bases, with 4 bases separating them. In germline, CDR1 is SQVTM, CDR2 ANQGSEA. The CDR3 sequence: CSVDQETQYF. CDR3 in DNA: TGCAGCGTTGATCAGGAGACCCAGTACTTC.

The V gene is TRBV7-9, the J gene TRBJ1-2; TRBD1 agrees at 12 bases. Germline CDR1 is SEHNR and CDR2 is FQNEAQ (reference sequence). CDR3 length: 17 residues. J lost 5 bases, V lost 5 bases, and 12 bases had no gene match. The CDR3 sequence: CASSLWDRGPGKYGYTF. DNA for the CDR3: TGTGCCAGCAGCCTATGGGACAGGGGGCCAGGTAAGTATGGCTACACCTTC.

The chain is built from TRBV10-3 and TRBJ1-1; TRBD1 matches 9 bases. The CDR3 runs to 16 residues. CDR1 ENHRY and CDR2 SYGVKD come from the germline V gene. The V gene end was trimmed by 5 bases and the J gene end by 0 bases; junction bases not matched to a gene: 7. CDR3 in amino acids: CAISQKTGGMNTEAFF. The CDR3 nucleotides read TGTGCCATCAGTCAAAAAACAGGGGGCATGAACACTGAAGCTTTCTTT.

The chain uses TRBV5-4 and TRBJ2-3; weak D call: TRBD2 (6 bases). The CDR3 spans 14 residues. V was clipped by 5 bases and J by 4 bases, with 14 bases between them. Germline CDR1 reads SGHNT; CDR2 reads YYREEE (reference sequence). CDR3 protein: CASRRRGGADTQYF. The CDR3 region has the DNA TGTGCCAGCAGGAGACGAGGAGGGGCAGATACGCAGTATTTT.

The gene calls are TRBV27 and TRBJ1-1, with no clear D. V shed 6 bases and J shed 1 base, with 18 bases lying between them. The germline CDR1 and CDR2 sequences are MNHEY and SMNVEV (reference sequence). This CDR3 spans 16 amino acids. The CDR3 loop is CASSPSSREANTEAFF. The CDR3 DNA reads TGTGCCAGCAGCCCGTCCAGCCGGGAAGCGAACACTGAAGCTTTCTTT.

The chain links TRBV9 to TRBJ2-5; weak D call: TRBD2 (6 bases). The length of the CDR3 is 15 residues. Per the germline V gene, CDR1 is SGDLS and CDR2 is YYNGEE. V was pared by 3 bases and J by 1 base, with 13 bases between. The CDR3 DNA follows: TGTGCCAGCAGCGGCTCACTAGCAACCCAAGAGACCCAGTACTTC. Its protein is CASSGSLATQETQYF.

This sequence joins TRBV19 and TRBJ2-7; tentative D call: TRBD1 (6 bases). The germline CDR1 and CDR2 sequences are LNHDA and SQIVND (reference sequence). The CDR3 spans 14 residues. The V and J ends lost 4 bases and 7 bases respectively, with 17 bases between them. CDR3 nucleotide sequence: TGTGCCAGTAGTACGATACAGGGCCGACCTGAGCAGTACTTC. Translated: CASSTIQGRPEQYF.

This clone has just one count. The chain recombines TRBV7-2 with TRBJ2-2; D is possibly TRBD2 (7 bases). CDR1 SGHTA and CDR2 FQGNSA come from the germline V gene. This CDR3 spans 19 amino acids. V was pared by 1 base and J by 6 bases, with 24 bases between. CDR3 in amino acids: CASSLVPPARGGAAGELFF. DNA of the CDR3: TGTGCCAGCAGCTTAGTACCTCCCGCGCGTGGGGGGGCGGCCGGGGAGCTGTTTTTT.

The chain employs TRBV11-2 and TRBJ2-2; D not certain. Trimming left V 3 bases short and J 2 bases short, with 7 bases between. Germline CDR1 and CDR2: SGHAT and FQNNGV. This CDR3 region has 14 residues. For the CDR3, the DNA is TGTGCCAGCAGCTTCAAAGCTAACACCGGGGAGCTGTTTTTT. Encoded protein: CASSFKANTGELFF.

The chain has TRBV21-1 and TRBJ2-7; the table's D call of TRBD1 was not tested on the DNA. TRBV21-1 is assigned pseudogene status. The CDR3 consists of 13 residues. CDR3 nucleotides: TGTGCCAGCTGCCGGGACAGGGACTACGAGCAGTACTTC. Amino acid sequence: CASCRDRDYEQYF.

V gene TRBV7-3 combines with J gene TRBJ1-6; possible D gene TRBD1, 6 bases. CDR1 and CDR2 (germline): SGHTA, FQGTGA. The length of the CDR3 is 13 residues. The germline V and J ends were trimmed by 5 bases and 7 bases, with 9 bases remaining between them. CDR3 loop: CASSPTGNSPLHF. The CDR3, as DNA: TGTGCCAGCAGCCCGACAGGAAATTCACCCCTCCACTTT.

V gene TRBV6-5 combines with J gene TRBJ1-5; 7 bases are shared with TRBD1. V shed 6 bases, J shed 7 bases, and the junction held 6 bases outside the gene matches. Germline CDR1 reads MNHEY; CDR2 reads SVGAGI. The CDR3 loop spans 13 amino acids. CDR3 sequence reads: CASRTGDEQPQHF. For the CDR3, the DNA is TGTGCCAGCAGAACAGGGGATGAGCAGCCCCAGCATTTT.

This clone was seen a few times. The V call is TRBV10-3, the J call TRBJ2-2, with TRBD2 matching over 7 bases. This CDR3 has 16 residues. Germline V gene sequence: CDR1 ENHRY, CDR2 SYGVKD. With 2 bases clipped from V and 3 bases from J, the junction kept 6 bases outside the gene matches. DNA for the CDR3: TGTGCCATCAGTGAGGAGCTAGCGGAGTACACCGGGGAGCTGTTTTTT. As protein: CAISEELAEYTGELFF.

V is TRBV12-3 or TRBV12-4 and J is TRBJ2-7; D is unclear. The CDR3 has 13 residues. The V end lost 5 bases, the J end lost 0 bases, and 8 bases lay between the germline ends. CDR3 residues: CASSPFNSYEQYF. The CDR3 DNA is TGTGCCAGCAGTCCCTTTAACTCCTACGAGCAGTACTTC.

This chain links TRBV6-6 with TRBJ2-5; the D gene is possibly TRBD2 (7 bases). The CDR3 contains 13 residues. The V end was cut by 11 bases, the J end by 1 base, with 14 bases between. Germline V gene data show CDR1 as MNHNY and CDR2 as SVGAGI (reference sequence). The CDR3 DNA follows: TGTGCCCATGGGGGGGGCCGCCAAGAGACCCAGTACTTC. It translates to CAHGGGRQETQYF.

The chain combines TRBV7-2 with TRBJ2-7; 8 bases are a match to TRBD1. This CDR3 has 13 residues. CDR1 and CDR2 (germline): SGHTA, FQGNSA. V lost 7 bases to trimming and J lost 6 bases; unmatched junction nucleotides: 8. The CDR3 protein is CASTRGQGGEQYF. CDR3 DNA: TGTGCCAGCACCCGAGGACAGGGAGGCGAGCAGTACTTC.

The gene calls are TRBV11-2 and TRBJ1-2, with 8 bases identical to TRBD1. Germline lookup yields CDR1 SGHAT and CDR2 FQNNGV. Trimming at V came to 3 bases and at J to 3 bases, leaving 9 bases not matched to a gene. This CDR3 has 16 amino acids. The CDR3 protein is CASSFYPPQGDYGYTF. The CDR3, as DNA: TGTGCCAGCAGCTTTTACCCTCCACAGGGGGACTATGGCTACACCTTC.